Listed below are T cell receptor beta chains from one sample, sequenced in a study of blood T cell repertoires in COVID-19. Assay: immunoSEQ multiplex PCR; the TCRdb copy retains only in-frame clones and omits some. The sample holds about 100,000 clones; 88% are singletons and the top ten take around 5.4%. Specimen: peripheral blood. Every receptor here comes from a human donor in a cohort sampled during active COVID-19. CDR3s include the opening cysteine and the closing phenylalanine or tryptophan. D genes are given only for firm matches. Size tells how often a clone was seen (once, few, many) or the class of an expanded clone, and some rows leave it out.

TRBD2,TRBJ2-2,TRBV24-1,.,TGTGCCACCAGTGATTCTAGCGGGAGGGCCGCAGCCACCGGGGAGCTGTTTTTT,CATSDSSGRAAATGELFF
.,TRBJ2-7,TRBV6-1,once,TGTGCCAGCAGTGAACTGGAACAGTTGCTACGAGAGCAGTACTTC,CASSELEQLLREQYF
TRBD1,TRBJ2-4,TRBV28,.,TGTGCCAGCACCGCAGGGGGCGGGACAGACCGTATTCAGTACTTC,CASTAGGGTDRIQYF
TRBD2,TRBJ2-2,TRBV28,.,TGTGCCAGCAGTCCCCGAGGACTAGCGGGAGTATTTGACGGGGAGCTGTTTTTT,CASSPRGLAGVFDGELFF
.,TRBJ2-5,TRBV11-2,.,TGTGCCAGCAGCTTAGTTTACGGGGGTTCGCAAGAGACCCAGTACTTC,CASSLVYGGSQETQYF
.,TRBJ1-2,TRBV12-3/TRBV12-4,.,TGTGCCAGCAGTACCGGACAACGATATGGCTACACCTTC,CASSTGQRYGYTF
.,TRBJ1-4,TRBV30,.,TGTGCCTGGACTTCGGGGGGCCGGAATGAAAAACTGTTTTTT,CAWTSGGRNEKLFF
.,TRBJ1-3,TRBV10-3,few,TGTGCCATCAGTGAGGGGGAGAGGAAATCAAACACCATATATTTT,CAISEGERKSNTIYF
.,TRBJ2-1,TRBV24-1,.,TGTGCCACCAGTGATAGGCGTCACTCCGGGGAGCAGTTCTTC,CATSDRRHSGEQFF
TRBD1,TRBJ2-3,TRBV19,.,TGTGCCAGTAGTATAAGTCCCCAGGGGGCAGATACGCAGTATTTT,CASSISPQGADTQYF
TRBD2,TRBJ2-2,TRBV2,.,TGTGCCAGCATCAAAAGGGATGGGCTAGCGGCGAACACCGGGGAGCTGTTTTTT,CASIKRDGLAANTGELFF
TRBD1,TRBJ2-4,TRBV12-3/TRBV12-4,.,TGTGCCAGCAGTGGGACAGAAAACATTCAGTACTTC,CASSGTENIQYF
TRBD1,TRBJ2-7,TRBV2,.,TGTGCCAGCAGTGAAGTGGGACAGGGGGCTTCAGAGCAGTACTTC,CASSEVGQGASEQYF
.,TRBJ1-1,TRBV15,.,TGTGCCACCAGCAGAGCCCCAACGGGGTACACTGAAGCTTTCTTT,CATSRAPTGYTEAFF
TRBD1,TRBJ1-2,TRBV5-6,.,TGTGCCAGCAGCTTATTCGCGGGACAGGGCTTCTATGGCTACACCTTC,CASSLFAGQGFYGYTF
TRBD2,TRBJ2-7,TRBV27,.,TGTGCCAGCAGCACCGGGACTAGTGGGTACGAGCAGTACTTC,CASSTGTSGYEQYF
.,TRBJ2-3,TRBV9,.,TGTGCCAGCAGCGTCCCGGGGTCAGATACGCAGTATTTT,CASSVPGSDTQYF
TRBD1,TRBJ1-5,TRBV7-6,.,TGTGCCAGCAGCCTCCGGGACAGGCTCAATCAGCCCCAGCATTTT,CASSLRDRLNQPQHF
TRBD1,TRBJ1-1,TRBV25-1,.,TGTGCCAGCAGTGCCCAGGGGGCAGGGAACACTGAAGCTTTCTTT,CASSAQGAGNTEAFF
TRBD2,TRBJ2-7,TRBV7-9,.,TGTGCCAGCAGCTGGGTAAGGACTAGCGAGGTTACAGAGCAGTACTTC,CASSWVRTSEVTEQYF
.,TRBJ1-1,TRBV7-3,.,TGTGCCAGCACCCAAGGGGCAGGGAAAAGCACTGAAGCTTTCTTT,CASTQGAGKSTEAFF
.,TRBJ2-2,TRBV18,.,TGTGCCAGCTCACCTAGCACTAGCAATTCCGGGGAGCTGTTTTTT,CASSPSTSNSGELFF
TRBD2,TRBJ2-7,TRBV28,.,TGTGCCAGCAGTCCCGGGCTAGCGGGAGACTACGAGCAGTACTTC,CASSPGLAGDYEQYF
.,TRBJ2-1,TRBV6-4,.,TGTGCCAGCGGCTCTCAGTCTGGTGAGCAGTTCTTC,CASGSQSGEQFF
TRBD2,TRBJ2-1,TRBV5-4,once,TGTGCCAGCAGCGTAGCGGGAGCATCGGGCAATGAGCAGTTCTTC,CASSVAGASGNEQFF
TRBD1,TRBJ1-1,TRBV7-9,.,TGTGCCAGCAGTACGGGACAGTTCACTGAAGCTTTCTTT,CASSTGQFTEAFF
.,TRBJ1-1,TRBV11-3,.,TGTGCCAGCAGCTTAGGACAGCTGACTGAAGCTTTCTTT,CASSLGQLTEAFF
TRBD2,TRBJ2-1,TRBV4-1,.,TGCGCCAGCAGCCTGGCGGGAGGCTCCAATGAGCAGTTCTTC,CASSLAGGSNEQFF
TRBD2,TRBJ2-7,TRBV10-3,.,TGTGCCATCAGTGACCATGGGACTAGCGGGAACAACGAGCAGTACTTC,CAISDHGTSGNNEQYF
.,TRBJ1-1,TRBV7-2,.,TGTGCCAGCAGCTTACAAGCGGCCGGGGGTCGGACTGAAGCTTTCTTT,CASSLQAAGGRTEAFF
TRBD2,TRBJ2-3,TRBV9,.,TGTGCCAGCAGCGGTAGCGGGCGCACAGATACGCAGTATTTT,CASSGSGRTDTQYF
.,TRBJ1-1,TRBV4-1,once,TGCGCCAGCAGCCAAGTATTACAGGTCGGAGCTTTCTTT,CASSQVLQVGAFF
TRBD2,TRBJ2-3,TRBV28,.,TGTGCCAGCAGTCCTAACGGGGCGGGAGTGTCAGATACGCAGTATTTT,CASSPNGAGVSDTQYF
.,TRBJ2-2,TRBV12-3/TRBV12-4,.,TGTGCCAGCAGTTTACTCACCGGGGAGCTGTTTTTT,CASSLLTGELFF
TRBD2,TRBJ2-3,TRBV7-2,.,TGTGCCAGCAGCTTTAGCGGGAGGCTGCAGTATTTT,CASSFSGRLQYF
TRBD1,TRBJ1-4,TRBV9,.,TGTGCCAGCAGCCTACAGGGGCTGGCTAATGAAAAACTGTTTTTT,CASSLQGLANEKLFF
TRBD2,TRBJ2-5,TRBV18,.,TGTGCCAGCTCACCAGTGGAGCTAGCGGGAGGGCCAGGTCAAGAGACCCAGTACTTC,CASSPVELAGGPGQETQYF
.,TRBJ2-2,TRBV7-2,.,TGTGCCAGCAGCTTAGGATCCGGGACACTGAACACCGGGGAGCTGTTTTTT,CASSLGSGTLNTGELFF
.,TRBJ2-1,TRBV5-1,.,TGCGCCAGCAGCACACAGGGATATGAGCAGTTCTTC,CASSTQGYEQFF
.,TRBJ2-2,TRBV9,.,TGTGCCAGCAGCAAGACTAGTTCCCCCGGGGAGCTGTTTTTT,CASSKTSSPGELFF
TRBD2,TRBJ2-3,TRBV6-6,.,TGTGCCAGCTTGGCGACTAGCGCTAGCACAGATACGCAGTATTTT,CASLATSASTDTQYF
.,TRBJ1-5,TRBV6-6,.,TGTGCCAGCAGAACCGGGAGCCCAAGCAATCAGCCCCAGCATTTT,CASRTGSPSNQPQHF
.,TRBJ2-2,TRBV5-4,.,TGTGCCAGCAGCGTTGGGACCGGACAGGGAGGGACCGGGGAGCTGTTTTTT,CASSVGTGQGGTGELFF
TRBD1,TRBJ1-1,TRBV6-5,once,TGTGCCAGCACCTTAACAGGGGGCGCTAATACTGAAGCTTTCTTT,CASTLTGGANTEAFF
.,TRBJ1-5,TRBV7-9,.,TGTGCCAGCAGCTTAAAGGGGGATCAGCCCCAGCATTTT,CASSLKGDQPQHF
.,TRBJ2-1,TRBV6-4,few,TGTGCCAGCAGTGACTCTACTCAAAATGAGCAGTTCTTC,CASSDSTQNEQFF
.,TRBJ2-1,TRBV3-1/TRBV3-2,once,TGTGCCAGCAGCCAAGAAGAGACTCTAGTTATGCATGAGCAGTTCTTC,CASSQEETLVMHEQFF
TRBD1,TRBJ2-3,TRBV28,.,TGTGCCAGCAGGTCTCGACAGGGACGCACAGATACGCAGTATTTT,CASRSRQGRTDTQYF
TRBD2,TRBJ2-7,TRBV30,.,TGTGCCTGGAATAGCGGGGTAACCTACGAGCAGTACTTC,CAWNSGVTYEQYF
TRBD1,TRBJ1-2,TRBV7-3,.,TGTGCCAGCAGCGTAGAACCAGGGGGCTTAGGCGGCTACACCTTC,CASSVEPGGLGGYTF